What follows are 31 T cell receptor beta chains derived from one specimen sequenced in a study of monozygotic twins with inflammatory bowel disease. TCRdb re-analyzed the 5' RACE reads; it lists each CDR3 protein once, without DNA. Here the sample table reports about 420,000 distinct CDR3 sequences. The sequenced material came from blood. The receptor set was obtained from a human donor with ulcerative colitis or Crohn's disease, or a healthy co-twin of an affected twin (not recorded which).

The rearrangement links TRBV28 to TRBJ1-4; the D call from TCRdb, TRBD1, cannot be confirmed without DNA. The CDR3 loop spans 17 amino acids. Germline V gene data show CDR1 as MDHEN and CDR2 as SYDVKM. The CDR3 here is CASSARDRTQVPEKLFF. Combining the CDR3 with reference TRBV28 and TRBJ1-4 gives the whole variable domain DVKVTQSSRYLVKRTGEKVFLECVQDMDHENMFWYRQDPGLGLRLIYFSYDVKMKEKGDIPEGYSVSREKKERFSLILESASTNQTSMYLCASSARDRTQVPEKLFFGSGTQLSVL.

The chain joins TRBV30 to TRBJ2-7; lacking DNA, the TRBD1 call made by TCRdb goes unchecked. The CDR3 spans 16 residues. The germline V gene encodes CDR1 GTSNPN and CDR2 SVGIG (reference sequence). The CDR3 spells CAWSEGSPGRRYEQYF.

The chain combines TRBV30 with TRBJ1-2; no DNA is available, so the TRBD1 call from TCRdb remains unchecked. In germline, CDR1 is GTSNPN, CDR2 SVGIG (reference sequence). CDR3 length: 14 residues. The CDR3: CAWTKSGTAYGYTF.

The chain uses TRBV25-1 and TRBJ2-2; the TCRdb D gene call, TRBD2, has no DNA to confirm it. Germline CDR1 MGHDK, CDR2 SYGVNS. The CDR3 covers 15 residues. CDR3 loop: CARFSGPVCTGELFF.

The CDR3 sequence is CASTVTSGSSYEQYF. V gene TRBV28 combines with J gene TRBJ2-7; the D gene TCRdb calls, TRBD2, cannot be checked with no DNA. Germline loops: CDR1 MDHEN, CDR2 SYDVKM. This CDR3 region has 15 residues.

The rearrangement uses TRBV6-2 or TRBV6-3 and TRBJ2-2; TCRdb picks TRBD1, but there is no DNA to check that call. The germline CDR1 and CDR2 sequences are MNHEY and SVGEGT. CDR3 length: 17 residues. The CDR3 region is CASSRPGGSVNTGELFF.

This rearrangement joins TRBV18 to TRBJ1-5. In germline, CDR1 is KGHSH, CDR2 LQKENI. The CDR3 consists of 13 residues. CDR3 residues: CASSPDSNQPQHF. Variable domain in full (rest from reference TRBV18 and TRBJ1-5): NAGVMQNPRHLVRRRGQEARLRCSPMKGHSHVYWYRQLPEEGLKFMVYLQKENIIDESGMPKERFSAEFPKEGPSILRIQQVVRGDSAAYFCASSPDSNQPQHFGDGTRLSIL.

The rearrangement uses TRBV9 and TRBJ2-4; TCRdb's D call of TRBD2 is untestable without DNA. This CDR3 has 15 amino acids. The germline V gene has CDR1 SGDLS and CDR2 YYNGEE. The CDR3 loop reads CASSVKGLAVNIQYF. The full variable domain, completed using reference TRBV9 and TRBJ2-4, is DSGVTQTPKHLITATGQRVTLRCSPRSGDLSVYWYQQSLDQGLQFLIQYYNGEERAKGNILERFSAQQFPDLHSELNLSSLELGDSALYFCASSVKGLAVNIQYFGAGTRLSVL.

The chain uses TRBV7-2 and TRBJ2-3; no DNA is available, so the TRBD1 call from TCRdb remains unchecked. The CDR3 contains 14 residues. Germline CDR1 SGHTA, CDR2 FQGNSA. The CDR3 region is CASSSQGFTDTQYF. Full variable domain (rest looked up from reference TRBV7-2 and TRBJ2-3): GAGVSQSPSNKVTEKGKDVELRCDPISGHTALYWYRQSLGQGLEFLIYFQGNSAPDKSGLPSDRFSAERTGGSVSTLTIQRTQQEDSAVYLCASSSQGFTDTQYFGPGTRLTVL.

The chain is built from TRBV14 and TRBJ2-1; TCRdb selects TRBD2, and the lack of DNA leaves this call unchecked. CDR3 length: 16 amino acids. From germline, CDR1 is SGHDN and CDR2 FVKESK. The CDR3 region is CASSLLTSGRNNEQFF.

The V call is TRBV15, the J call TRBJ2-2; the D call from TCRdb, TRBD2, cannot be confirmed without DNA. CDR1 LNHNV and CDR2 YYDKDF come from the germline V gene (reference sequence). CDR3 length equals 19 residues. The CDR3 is CATSREGGLAELRAGELFF.

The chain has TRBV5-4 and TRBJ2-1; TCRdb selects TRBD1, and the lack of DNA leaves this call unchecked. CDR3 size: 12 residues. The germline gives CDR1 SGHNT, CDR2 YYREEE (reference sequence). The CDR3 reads CASGAEAHEQFF.

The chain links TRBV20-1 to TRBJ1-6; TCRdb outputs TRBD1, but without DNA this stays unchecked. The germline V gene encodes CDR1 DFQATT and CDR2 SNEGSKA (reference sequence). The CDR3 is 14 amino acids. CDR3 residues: CSANEDRVNSPLHF.

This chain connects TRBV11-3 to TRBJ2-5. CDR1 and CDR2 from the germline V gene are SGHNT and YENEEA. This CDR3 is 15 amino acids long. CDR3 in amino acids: CASSPGVSLGETQYF.

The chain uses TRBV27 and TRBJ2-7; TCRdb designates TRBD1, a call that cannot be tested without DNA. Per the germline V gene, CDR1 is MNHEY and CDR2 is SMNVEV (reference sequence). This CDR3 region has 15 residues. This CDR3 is CVSRSSGQGEYEQYF.

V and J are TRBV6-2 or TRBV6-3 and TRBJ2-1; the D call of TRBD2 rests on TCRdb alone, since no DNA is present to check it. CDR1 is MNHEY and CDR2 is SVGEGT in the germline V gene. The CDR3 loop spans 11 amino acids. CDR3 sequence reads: CASSQGLFQFF.

CDR3 amino acids: CSARRLAENTDTQYF. This chain uses TRBV20-1 with TRBJ2-3; as DNA is missing, the TRBD2 call by TCRdb cannot be tested. This CDR3 has 15 amino acids. In germline, CDR1 is DFQATT, CDR2 SNEGSKA (reference sequence).

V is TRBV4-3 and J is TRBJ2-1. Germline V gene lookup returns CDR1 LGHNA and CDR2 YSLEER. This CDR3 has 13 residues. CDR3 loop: CASSQEIYNEQFF.

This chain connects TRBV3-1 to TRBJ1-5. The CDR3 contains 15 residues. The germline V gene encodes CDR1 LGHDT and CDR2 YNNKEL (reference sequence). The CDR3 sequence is CASSQALGKGQPQHF.

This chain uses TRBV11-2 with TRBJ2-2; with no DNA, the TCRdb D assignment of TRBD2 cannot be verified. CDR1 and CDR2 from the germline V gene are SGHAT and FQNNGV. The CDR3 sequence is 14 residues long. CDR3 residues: CASSLASLVGELFF.

The CDR3 loop reads CASSRSRGLSGANVLTF. V gene TRBV7-9 combines with J gene TRBJ2-6; TCRdb designates TRBD1, a call that cannot be tested without DNA. CDR3 length: 17 residues. Germline V gene sequence: CDR1 SEHNR, CDR2 FQNEAQ (reference sequence).

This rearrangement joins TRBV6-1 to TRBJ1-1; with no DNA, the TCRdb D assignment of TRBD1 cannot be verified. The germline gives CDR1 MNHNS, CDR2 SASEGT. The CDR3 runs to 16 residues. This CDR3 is CASSEALRGGNTEAFF.

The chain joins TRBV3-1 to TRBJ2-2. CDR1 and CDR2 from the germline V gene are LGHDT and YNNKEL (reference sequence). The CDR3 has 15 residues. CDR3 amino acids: CASSQPVVDTGELFF. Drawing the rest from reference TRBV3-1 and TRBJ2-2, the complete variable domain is DTAVSQTPKYLVTQMGNDKSIKCEQNLGHDTMYWYKQDSKKFLKIMFSYNNKELIINETVPNRFSPKSPDKAHLNLHINSLELGDSAVYFCASSQPVVDTGELFFGEGSRLTVL.

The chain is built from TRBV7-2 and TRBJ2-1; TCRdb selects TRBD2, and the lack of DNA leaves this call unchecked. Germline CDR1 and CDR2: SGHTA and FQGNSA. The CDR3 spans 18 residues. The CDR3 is CASSLAPGGMVLRNEQFF.

The CDR3 region is CASSGIAGGATQYF. The chain uses TRBV7-2 and TRBJ2-3; TCRdb indicates TRBD2, and absent DNA this call remains unverified. The length of the CDR3 is 14 residues. Germline loops: CDR1 SGHTA, CDR2 FQGNSA.

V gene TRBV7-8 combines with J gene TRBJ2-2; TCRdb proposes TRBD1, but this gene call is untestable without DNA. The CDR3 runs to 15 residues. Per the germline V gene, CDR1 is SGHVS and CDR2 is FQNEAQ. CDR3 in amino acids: CASSLSTGGTGELFF.

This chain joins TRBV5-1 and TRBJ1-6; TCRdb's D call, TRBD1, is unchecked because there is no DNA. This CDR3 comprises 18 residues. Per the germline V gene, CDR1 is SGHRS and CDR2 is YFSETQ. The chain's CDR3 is CASSFGVRGNRGNSPLHF. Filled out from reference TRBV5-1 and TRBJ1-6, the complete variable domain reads KAGVTQTPRYLIKTRGQQVTLSCSPISGHRSVSWYQQTPGQGLQFLFEYFSETQRNKGNFPGRFSGRQFSNSRSEMNVSTLELGDSALYLCASSFGVRGNRGNSPLHFGNGTRLTVT.

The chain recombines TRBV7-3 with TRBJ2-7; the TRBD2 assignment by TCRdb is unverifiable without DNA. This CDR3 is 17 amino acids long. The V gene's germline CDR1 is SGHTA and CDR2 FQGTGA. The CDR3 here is CASSLNRPGLAGSEQYF.

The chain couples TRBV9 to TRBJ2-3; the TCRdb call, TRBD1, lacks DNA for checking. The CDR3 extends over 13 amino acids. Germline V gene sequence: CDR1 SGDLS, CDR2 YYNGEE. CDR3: CASSPRNTDTQYF. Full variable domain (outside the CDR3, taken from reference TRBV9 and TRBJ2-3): DSGVTQTPKHLITATGQRVTLRCSPRSGDLSVYWYQQSLDQGLQFLIQYYNGEERAKGNILERFSAQQFPDLHSELNLSSLELGDSALYFCASSPRNTDTQYFGPGTRLTVL.

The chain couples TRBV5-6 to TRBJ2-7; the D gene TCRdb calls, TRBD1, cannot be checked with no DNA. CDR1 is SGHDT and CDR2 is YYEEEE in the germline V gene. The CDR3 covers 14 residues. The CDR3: CASSLLDRVSEQYF.

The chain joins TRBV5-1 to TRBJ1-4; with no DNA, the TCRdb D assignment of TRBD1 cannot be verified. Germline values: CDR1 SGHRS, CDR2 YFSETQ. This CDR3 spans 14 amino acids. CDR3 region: CASSLRTGAEKLFF.